Below, 22 T cell receptor beta chains from the same sample are listed, as sequenced in a study of cytomegalovirus exposure and HLA in healthy donors. The PCR contained 60 Vbeta and 13 Jbeta primers. TCRdb keeps only in-frame clones here, not all; method: immunoSEQ multiplex PCR. This table holds some 140,000 clones, around 78% found once. Material for sequencing was PBMCs. These TCRs come from a female donor in good health and CMV-seropositive.

This clone was counted a few times. This chain uses TRBV6-5 with TRBJ2-1, with 8 bases matching TRBD2. J lost 8 bases, V lost 2 bases, and 11 bases had no gene match. This CDR3 is 16 amino acids long. Germline V gene data show CDR1 as MNHEY and CDR2 as SVGAGI. Here the CDR3 reads CASSYHLAGGLDEQFF. In DNA form, the CDR3 reads TGTGCCAGCAGTTACCACCTAGCGGGTGGGTTGGATGAGCAGTTCTTC.

This rearrangement joins TRBV18 to TRBJ2-2; 9 nucleotides match TRBD1. Looked up from germline, CDR1 is KGHSH and CDR2 is LQKENI. The CDR3 spans 15 residues. V shed 4 bases and J 4 bases; nucleotides not matched to a gene: 4. The CDR3 protein is CASSLQGAGTGELFF. CDR3 DNA: TGTGCCAGCTCACTACAGGGGGCTGGCACCGGGGAGCTGTTTTTT.

This chain uses TRBV9 with TRBJ2-5, with D perhaps matching TRBD1 (6 bases). The CDR3 is 14 amino acids. V was clipped by 1 base and J by 5 bases, with 12 bases between them. Germline V CDR1 and CDR2: SGDLS, YYNGEE. CDR3 in amino acids: CASSVRQDGETQYF. The CDR3 nucleotides read TGTGCCAGCAGCGTAAGACAGGATGGCGAGACCCAGTACTTC.

The V and J genes are TRBV11-2 and TRBJ2-7; D gene ambiguous. Germline CDR1 and CDR2: SGHAT and FQNNGV. The CDR3 has 11 residues. Trimming took off 5 bases at V and 1 base at J, with 3 bases between the two ends. This CDR3 reads CASSPSYEQYF. The CDR3 DNA is TGTGCCAGCAGCCCGTCCTACGAGCAGTACTTC.

The rearrangement uses TRBV6-1 and TRBJ2-5, with TRBD1 identical over 7 bases. The DNA end lines up better with TRBJ2-7; the J call may be wrong. The CDR3 totals 13 residues. Germline V gene sequence: CDR1 MNHNS, CDR2 SASEGT. In DNA form, the CDR3 reads TGTGCCACGACAGGGCTGAAAGACTCCGAGCAGTACTTC. It is translated as CATTGLKDSEQYF.

The chain couples TRBV5-5 to TRBJ1-3; 11 nucleotides agree with TRBD1. V gave up 3 bases and J gave up 1 base; unmatched junction bases: 15. CDR1 is SGHKS, CDR2 YYEKEE, per germline (reference sequence). This CDR3 is built from 20 residues. This chain's CDR3 is CASSSEWTGGVYTSGNTIYF. As DNA, the CDR3 is TGTGCCAGCAGCTCTGAATGGACAGGGGGCGTTTATACTTCTGGAAACACCATATATTTT.

The V gene is TRBV10-2, the J gene TRBJ2-3; 14 bases line up with TRBD2. V was pared by 2 bases and J by 2 bases, with 6 bases of the junction left unmatched. Looked up from germline, CDR1 is WSHSY and CDR2 is SAAADI. This CDR3 comprises 18 residues. CDR3 loop: CASSEAPGLAGATDTQYF. CDR3 DNA: TGCGCCAGCAGTGAGGCCCCGGGACTAGCGGGAGCCACAGATACGCAGTATTTT.

The V call is TRBV9, the J call TRBJ2-2; weak D call: TRBD1 (5 bases). CDR3 length equals 15 residues. Trimming took 3 bases from V and 5 from J, leaving 14 bases between them. In germline, CDR1 is SGDLS, CDR2 YYNGEE. CDR3 DNA: TGTGCCAGCAGCGCTGAAGGGCAGGGAACCGGGGAGCTGTTTTTT. Encoded protein: CASSAEGQGTGELFF.

This clone showed up just a few times. The CDR3 here is CASSLMPGMQETQYF. CDR3 sequence (DNA): TGTGCCAGCAGCTTAATGCCAGGGATGCAAGAGACCCAGTACTTC. This chain connects TRBV7-3 to TRBJ2-5; TRBD1 is a possible D gene (5 bases). Trimming took 1 base from V and 2 from J, leaving 11 bases between them. CDR1 and CDR2 from the germline V gene are SGHTA and FQGTGA. The CDR3 spans 15 residues.

As regards this clone: Other DNA sequences from this sample encode an identical CDR3 as well. The V call is TRBV30, the J call TRBJ1-5; weak D call: TRBD1 (5 bases). The V and J ends lost 0 bases and 2 bases respectively, with 5 bases between them. Germline V gene data show CDR1 as GTSNPN and CDR2 as SVGIG (reference sequence). The CDR3 length is 13 residues. CDR3 protein: CAWSVQGNQPQHF. The CDR3 DNA reads TGTGCCTGGAGTGTACAGGGCAATCAGCCCCAGCATTTT.

Remarks on this clone: Other DNA sequences in the same sample also yield this CDR3. The rearrangement uses TRBV5-1 and TRBJ2-7, with 7 bases lining up with TRBD1. The CDR3 is 16 residues long. Germline lookup yields CDR1 SGHRS and CDR2 YFSETQ. V was clipped by 0 bases and J by 3 bases; unmatched bases: 9. The CDR3 DNA reads TGCGCCAGCAGCTTGGATAGGGGGCAGAAGGGCTACGAGCAGTACTTC. Amino acid sequence: CASSLDRGQKGYEQYF.

CDR3 DNA sequence: TGCGCCAGCAGCCAAGAACACACAGTGACTAACTATGGCTACACCTTC. It translates to CASSQEHTVTNYGYTF. The V gene is TRBV4-1, the J gene TRBJ1-2, with D unresolved. The V gene's germline CDR1 is MGHRA and CDR2 YSYEKL. Trimming pared 0 bases from V and 0 bases from J, leaving 11 bases between. CDR3 length: 16 residues.

The gene calls are TRBV11-2 and TRBJ2-1; 7 nucleotides match TRBD1. Germline loops: CDR1 SGHAT, CDR2 FQNNGV. The V and J ends lost 5 bases and 4 bases, in that order; junction bases with no gene match: 8. There are 15 residues in the CDR3. CDR3 sequence: CASSHRAGGYNEQFF. The DNA of the CDR3 is TGTGCCAGCAGCCATCGGGCAGGGGGATACAATGAGCAGTTCTTC.

The J gene is TRBJ2-1, the V gene TRBV5-1; a weak D match, TRBD2 (6 bases). The CDR3 has 12 residues. Germline CDR1 SGHRS, CDR2 YFSETQ. V was cut by 0 bases and J by 8 bases, with 6 bases left in between. CDR3 protein: CASSLERDEQFF. The CDR3 DNA is TGCGCCAGCAGCTTGGAGCGGGATGAGCAGTTCTTC.

The chain is built from TRBV19 and TRBJ1-4; unclear D gene. This CDR3 comprises 12 residues. Trimming stripped 7 bases from V and 4 bases from J, with 7 bases between. Germline-derived CDR1 and CDR2 are LNHDA and SQIVND (reference sequence). Written as DNA, the CDR3 is TGTGCCAGTACCGGGTTTAATGAAAAACTGTTTTTT. Translating it yields CASTGFNEKLFF.

The genes are TRBV15 and TRBJ2-4; D possibly corresponds to TRBD1 (6 bases). The CDR3 totals 15 residues. With 9 bases removed from V and 3 bases from J, the gap between germline ends came to 18 bases. Per germline, CDR1 LNHNV and CDR2 YYDKDF (reference sequence). CDR3 nucleotide sequence: TGTGCCACTAATCCGGTACAGGGCGGCAAAAACATTCAGTACTTC. Translating gives CATNPVQGGKNIQYF. Drawing the rest from reference TRBV15 and TRBJ2-4, the complete variable domain is DAMVIQNPRYQVTQFGKPVTLSCSQTLNHNVMYWYQQKSSQAPKLLFHYYDKDFNNEADTPDNFQSRRPNTSFCFLDIRSPGLGDTAMYLCATNPVQGGKNIQYFGAGTRLSVL.

The chain couples TRBV2 to TRBJ2-5; 7 positions agree with TRBD2. The CDR3 runs 17 residues. Germline CDR1 reads SNHLY; CDR2 reads FYNNEI. With V trimmed by 1 base and J by 1 base, 9 bases remained unmatched. CDR3: CASSEDRASGRQETQYF. CDR3 in DNA: TGTGCCAGCAGTGAAGATCGGGCTAGCGGACGCCAAGAGACCCAGTACTTC.

Only one count was recorded for this clone. This chain connects TRBV4-2 to TRBJ1-4; D gene unclear. Trimming removed 2 bases from V and 0 bases from J, with 7 bases in between. The CDR3 extends over 15 amino acids. The V gene's germline CDR1 is LGHNA and CDR2 YNFKEQ. DNA for the CDR3: TGTGCCAGCAGCCAATCCCCTGCAACTAATGAAAAACTGTTTTTT. It translates to CASSQSPATNEKLFF.

The chain links TRBV7-9 to TRBJ2-1; D perhaps matches TRBD1 (5 bases). V lost 2 bases, J lost 8 bases, and 13 bases lay in between. The CDR3 totals 14 residues. CDR1 is SEHNR and CDR2 is FQNEAQ in the germline V gene (reference sequence). This chain's CDR3 is CASSLSQGQDEQFF. The CDR3 nucleotides read TGTGCCAGCAGCTTATCGCAGGGTCAGGATGAGCAGTTCTTC.

V gene TRBV9 combines with J gene TRBJ2-3; 11 bases map to TRBD2. This CDR3 contains 16 residues. With 0 bases clipped from V and 3 bases from J, the junction kept 3 bases outside the gene matches. Germline V gene sequence: CDR1 SGDLS, CDR2 YYNGEE. Here the CDR3 reads CASSVGVAGGTDTQYF. The CDR3 DNA is TGTGCCAGCAGCGTAGGTGTAGCGGGAGGGACAGATACGCAGTATTTT.

The J gene is TRBJ1-1, the V gene TRBV15, with a possible D match to TRBD1 (5 bases). Between the trimmed V and J ends, which lost 0 bases and 7 bases, there was a span of 9 bases. The germline CDR1 and CDR2 sequences are LNHNV and YYDKDF (reference sequence). The CDR3 is made up of 13 amino acids. The CDR3 protein is CATSRDQGSEAFF. DNA of the CDR3: TGTGCCACCAGCAGAGATCAGGGCAGTGAAGCTTTCTTT. The full variable domain, its missing parts supplied by reference TRBV15 and TRBJ1-1, is DAMVIQNPRYQVTQFGKPVTLSCSQTLNHNVMYWYQQKSSQAPKLLFHYYDKDFNNEADTPDNFQSRRPNTSFCFLDIRSPGLGDTAMYLCATSRDQGSEAFFGQGTRLTVV.

This chain joins TRBV7-9 and TRBJ2-7, with TRBD1 as a possible D gene (5 bases). The germline CDR1 and CDR2 sequences are SEHNR and FQNEAQ (reference sequence). The CDR3 is 16 amino acids. Trimming removed 0 bases from V and 3 bases from J, with 15 bases in between. The CDR3 region is CASSLARDRDSYEQYF. CDR3 nucleotides: TGTGCCAGCAGCTTAGCCCGAGACAGAGACAGCTACGAGCAGTACTTC.